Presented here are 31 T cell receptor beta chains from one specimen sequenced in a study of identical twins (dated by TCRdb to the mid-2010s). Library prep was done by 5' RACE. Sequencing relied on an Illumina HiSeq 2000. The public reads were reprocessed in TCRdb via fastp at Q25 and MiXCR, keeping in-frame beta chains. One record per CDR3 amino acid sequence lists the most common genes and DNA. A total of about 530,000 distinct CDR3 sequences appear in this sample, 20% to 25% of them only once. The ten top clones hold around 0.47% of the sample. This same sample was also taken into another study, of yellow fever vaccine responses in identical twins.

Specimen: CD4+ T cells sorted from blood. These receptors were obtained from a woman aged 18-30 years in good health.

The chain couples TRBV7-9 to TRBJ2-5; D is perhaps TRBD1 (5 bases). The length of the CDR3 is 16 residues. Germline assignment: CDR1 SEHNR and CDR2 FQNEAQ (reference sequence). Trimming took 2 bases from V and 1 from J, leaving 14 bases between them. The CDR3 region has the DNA TGTGCCAGCAGCTTATTGGACATGGGCCTCCAAGAGACCCAGTACTTC. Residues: CASSLLDMGLQETQYF.

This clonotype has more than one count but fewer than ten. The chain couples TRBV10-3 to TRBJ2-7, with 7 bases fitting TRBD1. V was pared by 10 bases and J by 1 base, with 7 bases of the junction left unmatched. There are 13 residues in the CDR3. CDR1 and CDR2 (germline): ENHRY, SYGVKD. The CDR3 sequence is CATAPGQSYEQYF. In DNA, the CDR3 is TGTGCCACCGCACCGGGACAGTCCTACGAGCAGTACTTC.

The CDR3 DNA reads TGTGCCAGCAGCTTAGGACTCGACAGGGGGCTCTACAATGAGCAGTTCTTC. Its protein is CASSLGLDRGLYNEQFF. The V call is TRBV7-9, the J call TRBJ2-1, with 10 bases lining up with TRBD1. V shed 1 base, J shed 3 bases, and the junction held 6 bases outside the gene matches. Germline loops: CDR1 SEHNR, CDR2 FQNEAQ (reference sequence). This CDR3 is 17 amino acids long.

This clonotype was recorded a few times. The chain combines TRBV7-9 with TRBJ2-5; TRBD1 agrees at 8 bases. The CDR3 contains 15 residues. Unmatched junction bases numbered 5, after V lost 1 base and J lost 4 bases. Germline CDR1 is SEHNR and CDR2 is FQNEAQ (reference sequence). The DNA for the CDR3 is TGTGCCAGCAGCTTAGGTGCAGGGGGCCTAGAGACCCAGTACTTC. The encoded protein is CASSLGAGGLETQYF.

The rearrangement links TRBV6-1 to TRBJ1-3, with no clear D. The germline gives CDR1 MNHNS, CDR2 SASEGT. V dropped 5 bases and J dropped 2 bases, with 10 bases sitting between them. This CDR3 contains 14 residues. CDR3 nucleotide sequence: TGTGCCAGCAGTCGGCAGAGCCCTGGAAACACCATATATTTT. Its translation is CASSRQSPGNTIYF.

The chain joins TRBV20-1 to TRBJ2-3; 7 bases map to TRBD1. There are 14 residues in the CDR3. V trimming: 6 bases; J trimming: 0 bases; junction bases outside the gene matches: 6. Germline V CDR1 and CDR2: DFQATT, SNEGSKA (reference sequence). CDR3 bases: TGCAGTGCCAACAGGGGAACCAGCACAGATACGCAGTATTTT. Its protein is CSANRGTSTDTQYF.

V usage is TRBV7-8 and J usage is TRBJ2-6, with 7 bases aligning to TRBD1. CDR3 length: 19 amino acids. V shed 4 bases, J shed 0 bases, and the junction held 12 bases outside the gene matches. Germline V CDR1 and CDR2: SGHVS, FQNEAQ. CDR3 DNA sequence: TGTGCCAGCAGCTCCTCGGACAGGTTAAGAGACTCTGGGGCCAACGTCCTGACTTTC. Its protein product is CASSSSDRLRDSGANVLTF.

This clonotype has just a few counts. The CDR3 DNA sequence: TGTGCCAGCCGTGGGTTCGGGGAGCTGTTTTTT. Its translation is CASRGFGELFF. The chain links TRBV9 to TRBJ2-2; D call uncertain. Per germline, CDR1 SGDLS and CDR2 YYNGEE. V lost 7 bases, J lost 7 bases, and 8 bases lay in between. The CDR3 runs 11 residues.

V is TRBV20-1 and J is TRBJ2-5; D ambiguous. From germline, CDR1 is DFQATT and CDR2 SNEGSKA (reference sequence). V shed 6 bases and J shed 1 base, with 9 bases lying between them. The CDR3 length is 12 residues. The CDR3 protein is CSAFGRQETQYF. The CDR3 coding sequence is TGCAGTGCATTCGGGCGCCAAGAGACCCAGTACTTC.

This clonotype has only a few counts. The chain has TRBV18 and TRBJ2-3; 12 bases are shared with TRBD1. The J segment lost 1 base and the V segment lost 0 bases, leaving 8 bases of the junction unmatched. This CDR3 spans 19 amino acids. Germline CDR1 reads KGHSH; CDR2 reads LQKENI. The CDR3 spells CASSPPGTGGGFGTDTQYF. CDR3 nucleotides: TGTGCCAGCTCACCACCCGGGACAGGGGGCGGATTTGGCACAGATACGCAGTATTTT.

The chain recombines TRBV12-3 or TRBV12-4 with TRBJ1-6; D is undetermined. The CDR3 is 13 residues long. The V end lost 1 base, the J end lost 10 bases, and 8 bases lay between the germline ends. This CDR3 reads CASSLERLSPLHF. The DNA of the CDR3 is TGTGCCAGCAGTTTAGAAAGGCTCTCACCCCTCCACTTT.

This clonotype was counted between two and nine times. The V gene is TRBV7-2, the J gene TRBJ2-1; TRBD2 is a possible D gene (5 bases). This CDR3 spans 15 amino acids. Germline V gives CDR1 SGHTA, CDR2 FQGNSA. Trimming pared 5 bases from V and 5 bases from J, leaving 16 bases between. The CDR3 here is CASSPRRGPNNEQFF. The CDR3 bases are TGTGCCAGCAGCCCCCGTCGAGGGCCCAACAATGAGCAGTTCTTC.

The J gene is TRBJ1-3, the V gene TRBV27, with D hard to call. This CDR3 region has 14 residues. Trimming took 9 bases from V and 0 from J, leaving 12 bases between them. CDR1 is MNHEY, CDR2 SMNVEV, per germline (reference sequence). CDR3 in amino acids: CASRRVSSGNTIYF. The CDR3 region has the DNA TGTGCCAGTAGACGTGTGAGCTCTGGAAACACCATATATTTT.

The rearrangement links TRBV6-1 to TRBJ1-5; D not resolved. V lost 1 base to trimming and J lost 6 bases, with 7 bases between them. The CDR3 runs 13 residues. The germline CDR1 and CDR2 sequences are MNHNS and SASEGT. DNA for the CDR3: TGTGCCAGCAGTGAAGGGGTAAGTCAGCCCCAGCATTTT. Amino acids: CASSEGVSQPQHF.

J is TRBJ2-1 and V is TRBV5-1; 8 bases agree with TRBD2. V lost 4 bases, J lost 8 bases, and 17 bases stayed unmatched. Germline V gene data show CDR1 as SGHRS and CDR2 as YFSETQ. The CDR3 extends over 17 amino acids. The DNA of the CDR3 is TGCGCCAGCAGCCGGAGCTTAGCGGGAATAGTATGGGATGAGCAGTTCTTC. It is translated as CASSRSLAGIVWDEQFF.

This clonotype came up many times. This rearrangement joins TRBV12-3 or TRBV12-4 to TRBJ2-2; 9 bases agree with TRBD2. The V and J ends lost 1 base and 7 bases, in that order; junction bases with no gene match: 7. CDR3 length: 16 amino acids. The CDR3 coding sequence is TGTGCCAGCAGTTTAGGTGCTAGCGGGATTGGCGGGGAGCTGTTTTTT. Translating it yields CASSLGASGIGGELFF.

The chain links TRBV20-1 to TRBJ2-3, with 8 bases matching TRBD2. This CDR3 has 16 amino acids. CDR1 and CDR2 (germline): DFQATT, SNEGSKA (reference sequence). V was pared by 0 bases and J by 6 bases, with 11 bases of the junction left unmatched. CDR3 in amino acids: CSARDWGLGFMDTQYF. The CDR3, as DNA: TGCAGTGCTAGAGACTGGGGACTAGGATTTATGGATACGCAGTATTTT.

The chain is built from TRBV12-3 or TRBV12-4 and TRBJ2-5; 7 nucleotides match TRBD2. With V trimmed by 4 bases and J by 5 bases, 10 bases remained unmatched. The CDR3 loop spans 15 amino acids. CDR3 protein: CASSSEREAGETQYF. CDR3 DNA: TGTGCCAGCAGTTCAGAACGGGAGGCCGGGGAGACCCAGTACTTC.

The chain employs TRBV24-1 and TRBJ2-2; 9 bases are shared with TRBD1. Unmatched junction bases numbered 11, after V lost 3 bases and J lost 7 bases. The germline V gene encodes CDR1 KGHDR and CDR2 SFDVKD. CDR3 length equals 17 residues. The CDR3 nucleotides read TGTGCCACCAGTGATGGCACCGGGACAGGGTCAAGCGGGGAGCTGTTTTTT. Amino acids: CATSDGTGTGSSGELFF.

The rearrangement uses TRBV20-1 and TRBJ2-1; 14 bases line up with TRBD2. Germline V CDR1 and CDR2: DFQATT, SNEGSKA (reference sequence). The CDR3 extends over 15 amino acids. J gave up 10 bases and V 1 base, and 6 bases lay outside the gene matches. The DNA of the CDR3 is TGCAGTGCTAGAGGGGGGACTAGCGGGAGTAGGGAGCAGTTCTTC. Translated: CSARGGTSGSREQFF.

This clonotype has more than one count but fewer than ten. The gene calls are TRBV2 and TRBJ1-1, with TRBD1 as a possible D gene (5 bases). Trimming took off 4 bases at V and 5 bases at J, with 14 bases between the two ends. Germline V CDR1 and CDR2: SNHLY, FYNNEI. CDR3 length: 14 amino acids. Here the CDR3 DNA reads TGTGCCAGCAGTGCGCAGGGCGTGGGGACTGAAGCTTTCTTT. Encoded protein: CASSAQGVGTEAFF. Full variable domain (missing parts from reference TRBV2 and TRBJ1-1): EPEVTQTPSHQVTQMGQEVILRCVPISNHLYFYWYRQILGQKVEFLVSFYNNEISEKSEIFDDQFSVERPDGSNFTLKIRSTKLEDSAMYFCASSAQGVGTEAFFGQGTRLTVV.

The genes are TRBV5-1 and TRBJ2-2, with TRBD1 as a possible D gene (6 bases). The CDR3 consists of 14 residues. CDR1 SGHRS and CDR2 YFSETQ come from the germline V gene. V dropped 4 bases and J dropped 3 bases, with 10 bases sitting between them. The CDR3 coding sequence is TGCGCCAGCAGCCCCAACAGGGACACCGGGGAGCTGTTTTTT. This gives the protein CASSPNRDTGELFF.

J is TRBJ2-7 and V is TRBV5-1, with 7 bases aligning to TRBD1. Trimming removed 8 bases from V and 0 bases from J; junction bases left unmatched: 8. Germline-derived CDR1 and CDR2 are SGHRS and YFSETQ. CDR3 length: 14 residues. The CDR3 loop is CARQDRRSSYEQYV. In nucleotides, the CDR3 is TGCGCCAGGCAGGACAGGAGGAGCTCCTACGAGCAGTACGTC.

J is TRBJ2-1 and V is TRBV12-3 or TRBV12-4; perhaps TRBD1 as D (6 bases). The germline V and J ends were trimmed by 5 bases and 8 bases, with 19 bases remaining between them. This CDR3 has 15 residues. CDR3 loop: CASSQPRGGVDEQFF. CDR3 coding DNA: TGTGCCAGCAGTCAACCGCGTGGGGGCGTCGATGAGCAGTTCTTC.

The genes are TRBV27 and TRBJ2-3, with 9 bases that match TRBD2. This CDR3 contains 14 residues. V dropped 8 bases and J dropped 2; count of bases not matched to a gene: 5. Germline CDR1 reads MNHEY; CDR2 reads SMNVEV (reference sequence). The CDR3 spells CASQGLANTDTQYF. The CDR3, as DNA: TGTGCCAGCCAAGGACTAGCGAACACAGATACGCAGTATTTT.

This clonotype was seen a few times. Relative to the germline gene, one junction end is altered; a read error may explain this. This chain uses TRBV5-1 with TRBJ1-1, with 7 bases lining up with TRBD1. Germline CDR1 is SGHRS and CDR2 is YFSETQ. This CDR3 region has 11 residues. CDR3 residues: CASRGGDRPVF. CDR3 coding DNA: TGCGCCAGCAGAGGGGGCGACAGACCTGTTTTT.

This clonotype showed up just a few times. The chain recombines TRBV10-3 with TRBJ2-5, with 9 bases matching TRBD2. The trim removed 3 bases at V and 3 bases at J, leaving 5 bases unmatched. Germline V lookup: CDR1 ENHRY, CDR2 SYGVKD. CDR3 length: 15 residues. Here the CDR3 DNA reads TGTGCCATCAGTGATGAATCTAGCGGGAAAGAGACCCAGTACTTC. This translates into CAISDESSGKETQYF.

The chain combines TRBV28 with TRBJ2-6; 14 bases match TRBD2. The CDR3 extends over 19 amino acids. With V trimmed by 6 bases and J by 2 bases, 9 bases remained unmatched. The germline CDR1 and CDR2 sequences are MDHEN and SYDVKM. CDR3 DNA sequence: TGTGCCAGCAGCTCCGGGACTAGCGGGAGAGGCGCTGGGGCCAACGTCCTGACTTTC. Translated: CASSSGTSGRGAGANVLTF.

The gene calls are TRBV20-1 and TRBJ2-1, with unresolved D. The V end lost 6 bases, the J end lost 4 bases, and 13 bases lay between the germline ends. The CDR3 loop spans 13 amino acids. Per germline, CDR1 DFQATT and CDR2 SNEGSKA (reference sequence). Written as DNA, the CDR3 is TGCAGTGCGGAAGACCGTGGGTACAATGAGCAGTTCTTC. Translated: CSAEDRGYNEQFF.

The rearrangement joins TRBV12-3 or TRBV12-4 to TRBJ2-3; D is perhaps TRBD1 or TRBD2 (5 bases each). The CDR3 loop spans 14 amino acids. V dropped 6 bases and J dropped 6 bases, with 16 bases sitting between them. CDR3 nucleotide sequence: TGTGCCAGCAGGAATTCGGGGCAAAGCGATACGCAGTATTTT. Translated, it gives CASRNSGQSDTQYF.

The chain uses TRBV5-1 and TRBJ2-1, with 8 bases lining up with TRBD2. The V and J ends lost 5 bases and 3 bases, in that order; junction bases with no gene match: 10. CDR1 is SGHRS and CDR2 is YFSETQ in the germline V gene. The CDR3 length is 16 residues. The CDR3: CASSFSAGAFYNEQFF. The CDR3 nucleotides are TGCGCCAGCAGTTTCTCAGCGGGAGCTTTCTACAATGAGCAGTTCTTC. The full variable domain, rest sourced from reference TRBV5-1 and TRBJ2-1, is KAGVTQTPRYLIKTRGQQVTLSCSPISGHRSVSWYQQTPGQGLQFLFEYFSETQRNKGNFPGRFSGRQFSNSRSEMNVSTLELGDSALYLCASSFSAGAFYNEQFFGPGTRLTVL.